This TCR beta chain emerged from a study of vaccination and CD4 T cells after COVID-19. Turning to the study itself: Collection of post-COVID samples occurred a median around 91 days after diagnosis, spanning a range of 35 to 161.

The Oncomine TCR Beta short-read assay was applied to DNA of cultured CD4+ T cells. The source of extracted genomic DNA was cultured CD4+ T cells. One entry per CDR3 protein, called by TCRdb with MiXCR from the PCR reads. The table records over 10,000 distinct CDR3 sequences, 64% of them present only once. Treatment reported: 10-day PBMC culture with coronavirus spike peptide pools or control peptides (ViraFEST assay). The ends were cut back, 0 bases at V and 2 bases at J, with 14 bases in the middle. The CDR3 runs 16 residues. Germline V gene lookup returns CDR1 SGHAT and CDR2 FQNNGV. On this clonotype: The target antigen is unknown.

Sequenced sample: CD4+ T cells from blood, cultured in vitro. This receptor was obtained from a human donor who had recovered from COVID-19. The V and J genes are TRBV11-2 and TRBJ2-7; D perhaps matches TRBD1 (6 bases). The DNA of the CDR3 is TGTGCCAGCAGCTTAGACGCCGGACAGTGGACCTACGAGCAGTACTTC. As protein: CASSLDAGQWTYEQYF.